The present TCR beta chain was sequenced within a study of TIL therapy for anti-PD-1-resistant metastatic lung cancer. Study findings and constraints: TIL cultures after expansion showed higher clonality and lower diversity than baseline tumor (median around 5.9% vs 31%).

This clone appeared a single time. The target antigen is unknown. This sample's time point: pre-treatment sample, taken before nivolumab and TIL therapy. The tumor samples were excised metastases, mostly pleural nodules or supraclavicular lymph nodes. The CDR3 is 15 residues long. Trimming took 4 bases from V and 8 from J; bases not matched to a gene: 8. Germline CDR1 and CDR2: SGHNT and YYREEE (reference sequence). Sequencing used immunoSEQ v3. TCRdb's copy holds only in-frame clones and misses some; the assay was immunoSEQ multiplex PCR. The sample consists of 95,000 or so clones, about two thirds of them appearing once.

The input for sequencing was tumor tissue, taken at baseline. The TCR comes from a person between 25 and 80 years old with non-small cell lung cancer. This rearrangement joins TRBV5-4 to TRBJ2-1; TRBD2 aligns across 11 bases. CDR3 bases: TGTGCCAGCAGCCGTAGCGGGGGGGCAAACGATGAGCAGTTCTTC. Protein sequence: CASSRSGGANDEQFF.